The present TCR beta chain was sequenced within a study of T cell changes during pregnancy in multiple sclerosis. V was clipped by 3 bases and J by 5 bases, with 12 bases between them. The CDR3 spans 14 residues. Per the germline V gene, CDR1 is SGDLS and CDR2 is YYNGEE. This clone was observed a few times. Sequencing was performed with immunoSEQ multiplex PCR; in TCRdb, only in-frame clones are kept and a portion is missing. The table has about 21,000 clones, roughly 90% seen once. Sequencing used CD4+ T cells from peripheral blood mononuclear cells, obtained in the first trimester of pregnancy. This receptor was taken from a female donor in good health, enrolled as a control in a pregnancy study. The chain joins TRBV9 to TRBJ2-1, with no clear D. The CDR3 loop is CASSAYGAHNEQFF. The CDR3 DNA reads as TGTGCCAGCAGCGCGTACGGAGCCCACAATGAGCAGTTCTTC.